The entry that follows covers one T cell receptor (beta chain) sequence. Its antigen remains unidentified. V lost 11 bases and J 6 bases, leaving 19 bases between the germline ends. CDR3 length equals 13 residues. CDR1 is ENHRY, CDR2 SYGVKD, per germline. The record originates from a study of beta chain features in type 1 diabetes. Overall study results and limits: Naive, central memory and Treg TCRB repertoires seemed to resemble each other more closely in patients than they did in healthy donors. Patients with type 1 diabetes carried fewer insertions and had more deletions at their VDJ junctions. Significant though moderate, a shortening of TCRB CDR3s appeared in all four CD4+ subsets of Type 1 diabetes patients.

Sequenced material consisted of expressed TCRB transcripts (all of the isolated RNA was reverse transcribed). Data came from immunoSEQ multiplex PCR; TCRdb stores just in-frame clones and leaves some out. The sample lists under 850,000 clones, about an eighth occurring once. This TCR was recovered from a young man with type 1 diabetes. The sequenced sample was naive CD4+ T cells from blood. V and J are TRBV10-3 and TRBJ1-2, with D unclear. CDR3 DNA: TGTGCCCTATATACCCCCTCACAGCATGGCTACACCTTC. Its translation is CALYTPSQHGYTF.